This T cell receptor (beta chain) was identified in a study of PD-1 blockade in classical Hodgkin lymphoma. The CDR3 extends over 12 amino acids. Per germline, CDR1 SGHTA and CDR2 FQGNSA. V shed 1 base and J shed 8 bases, with 8 bases lying between them. Assay: immunoSEQ multiplex PCR; the TCRdb copy retains only in-frame clones and omits some. The table has more than 25,000 clones, about 89% seen once. Time point defined: newly diagnosed, previously untreated cHL patient sample. Thawed PBMCs were the source of CD4+ T cells, purified by magnetic negative selection. In this sample, this clone turned up a few times.

V gene TRBV7-2 combines with J gene TRBJ1-2; D might be TRBD1 (5 bases). The sample consisted of CD4+ T cells from blood. This TCR derives from a human donor with classical Hodgkin lymphoma. The DNA for the CDR3 is TGTGCCAGCAGCTTAGTCAGGGACGGCTACACCTTC. This encodes CASSLVRDGYTF.